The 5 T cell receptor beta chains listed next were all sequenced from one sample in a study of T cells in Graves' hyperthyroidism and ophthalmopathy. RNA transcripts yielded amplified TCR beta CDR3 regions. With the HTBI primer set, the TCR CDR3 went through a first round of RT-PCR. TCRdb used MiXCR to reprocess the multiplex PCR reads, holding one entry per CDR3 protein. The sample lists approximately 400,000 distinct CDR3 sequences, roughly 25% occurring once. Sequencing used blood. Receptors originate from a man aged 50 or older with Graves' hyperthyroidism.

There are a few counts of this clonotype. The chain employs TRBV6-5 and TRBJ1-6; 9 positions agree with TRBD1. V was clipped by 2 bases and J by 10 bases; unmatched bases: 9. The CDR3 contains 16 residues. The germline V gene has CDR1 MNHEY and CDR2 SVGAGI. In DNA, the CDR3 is TGTGCCAGCAGTTACCTGACAGGGGGATTTGACTCACCCCTCCACTTT. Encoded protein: CASSYLTGGFDSPLHF.

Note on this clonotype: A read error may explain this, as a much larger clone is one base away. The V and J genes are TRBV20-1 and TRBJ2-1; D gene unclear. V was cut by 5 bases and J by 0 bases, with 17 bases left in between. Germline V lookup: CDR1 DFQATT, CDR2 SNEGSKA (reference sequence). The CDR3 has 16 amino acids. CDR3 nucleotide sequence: TGCAGTGCTTGGCCCCCCAGAGATAGCTCCTACAATGAGCAGTTCTTC. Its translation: CSAWPPRDSSYNEQFF.

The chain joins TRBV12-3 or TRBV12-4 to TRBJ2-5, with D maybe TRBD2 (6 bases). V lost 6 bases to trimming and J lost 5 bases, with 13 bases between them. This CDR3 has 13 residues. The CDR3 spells CASSPSVLETQYF. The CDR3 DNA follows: TGTGCCAGCAGCCCTAGCGTTTTGGAGACCCAGTACTTC.

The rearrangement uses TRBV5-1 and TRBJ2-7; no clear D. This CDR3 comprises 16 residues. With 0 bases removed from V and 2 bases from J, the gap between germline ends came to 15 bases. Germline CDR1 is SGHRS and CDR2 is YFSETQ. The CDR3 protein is CASSLAAGRTTYEQYF. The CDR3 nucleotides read TGCGCCAGCAGCTTGGCGGCAGGACGGACGACCTACGAGCAGTACTTC.

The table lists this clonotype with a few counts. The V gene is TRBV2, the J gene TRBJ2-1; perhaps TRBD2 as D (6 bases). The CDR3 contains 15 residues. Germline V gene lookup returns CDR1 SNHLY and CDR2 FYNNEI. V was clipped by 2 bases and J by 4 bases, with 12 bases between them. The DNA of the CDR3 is TGTGCCAGCAGTGAACGCGGGAACCCTTACAATGAGCAGTTCTTC. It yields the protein CASSERGNPYNEQFF.